The next 8 T cell receptor beta chains were all read from a single sample in a study of blood T cell repertoires in COVID-19. Using immunoSEQ multiplex PCR, the repertoire was profiled, and TCRdb retains in-frame clones only, with some absent. Of roughly 120,000 clones listed, roughly 80% are singletons. Sequences were obtained from peripheral blood. The receptors derive from a man between 65 and 85 years old with acute or convalescent COVID-19.

Notes on this clone: This sample also contains other DNA sequences that code for the same CDR3. The chain uses TRBV28 and TRBJ1-2; perhaps TRBD1 as D (6 bases). The CDR3 runs 12 residues. Trimming cost V 5 bases and J 5 bases, with 9 bases left between them. Germline V gene sequence: CDR1 MDHEN, CDR2 SYDVKM. CDR3 sequence: CASSPTGYGYTF. CDR3 in DNA: TGTGCCAGCAGTCCCACAGGGTATGGCTACACCTTC.

This rearrangement joins TRBV18 to TRBJ1-1, with D hard to call. Germline values: CDR1 KGHSH, CDR2 LQKENI. CDR3 length equals 15 residues. The V end was cut by 0 bases, the J end by 5 bases, with 13 bases between. This CDR3 reads CASSPPSRRGTEAFF. The DNA for the CDR3 is TGTGCCAGCTCACCACCGAGCCGTAGAGGAACTGAAGCTTTCTTT.

This clone appeared once. The gene calls are TRBV18 and TRBJ2-1; the match to TRBD2 covers 9 bases. The CDR3 loop spans 16 amino acids. J was trimmed by 7 bases and V by 2 bases; bases with no gene match: 9. CDR1 is KGHSH, CDR2 LQKENI, per germline. The chain's CDR3 is CASSPSAGGLRNEQFF. CDR3 nucleotides: TGTGCCAGCTCACCATCCGCGGGGGGGCTTCGGAATGAGCAGTTCTTC.

The CDR3 is CASRGTGGAGANVLTF. As DNA, the CDR3 is TGTGCCAGCAGGGGGACAGGGGGCGCCGGGGCCAACGTCCTGACTTTC. The V and J genes are TRBV9 and TRBJ2-6, with 12 bases lining up with TRBD1. CDR3 length: 16 residues. CDR1 and CDR2 from the germline V gene are SGDLS and YYNGEE. Trimming removed 5 bases from V and 4 bases from J; junction bases left unmatched: 4.

The V gene is TRBV6-5, the J gene TRBJ2-1; D is undetermined. Germline loops: CDR1 MNHEY, CDR2 SVGAGI. V gave up 8 bases and J gave up 2 bases, with 7 bases separating them. The CDR3 sequence is 12 residues long. Here the CDR3 DNA reads TGTGCCAGCTCAGACACCTACAATGAGCAGTTCTTC. This encodes CASSDTYNEQFF.

The chain employs TRBV5-6 and TRBJ2-7; TRBD1 aligns across 8 bases. CDR1 and CDR2 from the germline V gene are SGHDT and YYEEEE. V was clipped by 4 bases and J by 4 bases; unmatched bases: 10. This CDR3 has 15 amino acids. The CDR3 nucleotides are TGTGCCAGCAGCCCCATCGACAGGGGAGAGTACGAGCAGTACTTC. It specifies CASSPIDRGEYEQYF.

The rearrangement uses TRBV18 and TRBJ2-2, with D perhaps matching TRBD2 (5 bases). The V end lost 5 bases, the J end lost 7 bases, and 14 bases lay between the germline ends. The CDR3 runs to 14 residues. Germline V gene data show CDR1 as KGHSH and CDR2 as LQKENI. Here the CDR3 DNA reads TGTGCCAGCTCAGCCCAGGAAAGCGGCGGGGAGCTGTTTTTT. This encodes CASSAQESGGELFF.

The chain carries TRBV9 and TRBJ2-2, with a weak D call TRBD1 (6 bases). The CDR3 has 17 amino acids. Germline values: CDR1 SGDLS, CDR2 YYNGEE. Trimming removed 0 bases from V and 5 bases from J, with 17 bases in between. CDR3 bases: TGTGCCAGCAGCGTAGGAGGGACAACCATGCAAACCGGGGAGCTGTTTTTT. Its translation is CASSVGGTTMQTGELFF.